These 18 T cell receptor beta chains share one sample of origin, sequenced in a study of blood T cell repertoires in COVID-19. The table came from immunoSEQ multiplex PCR; TCRdb's copy has only in-frame clones and leaves some out. There are about 200,000 clones in the sample; about 80% occur only once, and under 3% lies in the top ten. Sequenced sample: peripheral blood. The receptors originated from a woman between 35 and 50 years old with active or convalescent COVID-19.

The table lists this clone with a count of one. The gene calls are TRBV2 and TRBJ1-2; D perhaps matches TRBD1 (5 bases). Per the germline V gene, CDR1 is SNHLY and CDR2 is FYNNEI. V lost 4 bases and J 4 bases, leaving 7 bases between the germline ends. The CDR3 length is 12 residues. The CDR3 is CASSVQGYGYTF. The CDR3 coding sequence is TGTGCCAGCAGTGTTCAGGGCTATGGCTACACCTTC.

The V gene is TRBV29-1, the J gene TRBJ2-1; D might be TRBD2 (6 bases). Per germline, CDR1 SQVTM and CDR2 ANQGSEA. V shed 3 bases and J shed 2 bases, with 14 bases lying between them. The CDR3 is made up of 15 amino acids. The CDR3 nucleotides read TGCAGCGTTGAGGGGGGACTCGACACCTACAATGAGCAGTTCTTC. Its translation: CSVEGGLDTYNEQFF.

The V and J genes are TRBV9 and TRBJ2-3, with 13 positions matching TRBD2. Germline CDR1 and CDR2: SGDLS and YYNGEE. The CDR3 loop spans 16 amino acids. V trimming: 4 bases; J trimming: 2 bases; junction bases outside the gene matches: 4. CDR3 sequence: CASSLGLAGDTDTQYF. In DNA, the CDR3 is TGTGCCAGCAGCCTCGGACTAGCGGGGGACACAGATACGCAGTATTTT.

The chain has TRBV4-3 and TRBJ1-5, with TRBD1 matching over 11 bases. J was trimmed by 6 bases and V by 5 bases; bases with no gene match: 6. Looked up from germline, CDR1 is LGHNA and CDR2 is YSLEER. This CDR3 region has 15 residues. DNA for the CDR3: TGCGCCAGCAGCGCCGGGACAGGGGGAGGTCAGCCCCAGCATTTT. Encoded protein: CASSAGTGGGQPQHF.

To note about this clone: Additional DNA sequences in this sample encode the identical CDR3. The chain has TRBV5-1 and TRBJ1-2; TRBD1 is a possible D gene (6 bases). The V end was cut by 4 bases, the J end by 2 bases, with 9 bases between. The CDR3 contains 13 residues. CDR1 is SGHRS, CDR2 YFSETQ, per germline. CDR3 sequence: CASSLDRNYGYTF. Written as DNA, the CDR3 is TGCGCCAGCAGCCTCGACAGGAACTATGGCTACACCTTC.

The rearrangement links TRBV6-1 to TRBJ2-1, with 9 bases fitting TRBD2. V was clipped by 3 bases and J by 8 bases; unmatched bases: 5. This CDR3 contains 14 residues. Germline assignment: CDR1 MNHNS and CDR2 SASEGT. CDR3 sequence (DNA): TGTGCCAGCAGTGATAGCGGGAGCTTGGATGAGCAGTTCTTC. It encodes CASSDSGSLDEQFF.

This clone appeared a single time. The chain carries TRBV1 and TRBJ1-5; the DNA was not used to check the table's D call, TRBD1. TRBV1 is termed a pseudogene. The CDR3 covers 15 residues. The CDR3 is CTSSQRQVSNQPQHF. The CDR3 DNA follows: TGCACCAGCAGCCAGAGACAGGTTAGCAATCAGCCCCAGCATTTT.

The rearrangement uses TRBV5-1 and TRBJ1-3; D remains ambiguous. Germline assignment: CDR1 SGHRS and CDR2 YFSETQ. V lost 5 bases and J 4 bases, leaving 10 bases between the germline ends. The CDR3 totals 13 residues. The CDR3 protein is CASSTVSGNTIYF. CDR3 DNA: TGCGCCAGCAGTACTGTTTCGGGAAACACCATATATTTT.

This chain connects TRBV24-1 to TRBJ1-5, with a possible D match to TRBD1 (6 bases). Germline V gene lookup returns CDR1 KGHDR and CDR2 SFDVKD. V was shortened by 4 bases and J by 2 bases, with 8 bases between the two germline ends. This CDR3 contains 14 residues. The CDR3 loop is CATSDYRGNQPQHF. In DNA, the CDR3 is TGTGCCACCAGTGACTACAGGGGCAATCAGCCCCAGCATTTT.

This chain links TRBV19 with TRBJ1-1; a possible D gene is TRBD1 (6 bases). Germline V lookup: CDR1 LNHDA, CDR2 SQIVND (reference sequence). CDR3 length: 14 amino acids. Trimming took off 4 bases at V and 2 bases at J, with 11 bases between the two ends. The CDR3: CASSRWTANTEAFF. DNA of the CDR3: TGTGCCAGTAGTAGATGGACAGCCAACACTGAAGCTTTCTTT.

The chain links TRBV5-4 to TRBJ1-6; 7 positions match TRBD1. Trimming removed 0 bases from V and 3 bases from J; junction bases left unmatched: 9. Germline V lookup: CDR1 SGHNT, CDR2 YYREEE (reference sequence). This CDR3 comprises 18 residues. Here the CDR3 DNA reads TGTGCCAGCAGCTTGGAAAGGGGGCAGGAGCTCTATAATTCACCCCTCCACTTT. It specifies CASSLERGQELYNSPLHF.

Of note for this clone: The sample has other DNA sequences that encode this CDR3 too. V is TRBV6-5 and J is TRBJ2-7, with 13 bases lining up with TRBD2. With 5 bases clipped from V and 4 bases from J, the junction kept 2 bases outside the gene matches. The CDR3 loop spans 14 amino acids. CDR1 is MNHEY and CDR2 is SVGAGI in the germline V gene. The CDR3 protein is CASSRLAGGYEQYF. CDR3 nucleotide sequence: TGTGCCAGCAGTCGACTAGCGGGAGGATACGAGCAGTACTTC.

The CDR3 coding sequence is TGTGCCAGCAGCCTCCCCGGGGGGCCAATCTACAATGAGCAGTTCTTC. Amino acids: CASSLPGGPIYNEQFF. The chain combines TRBV7-2 with TRBJ2-1, with D perhaps matching TRBD2 (7 bases). V gave up 5 bases and J gave up 3 bases, with 17 bases separating them. CDR3 length: 16 residues. Germline V gives CDR1 SGHTA, CDR2 FQGNSA.

The gene calls are TRBV3-1 (or the pseudogene TRBV3-2) and TRBJ1-4; TRBD1 might be the D (5 bases). The V end lost 6 bases, the J end lost 12 bases, and 20 bases lay between the germline ends. Germline V gene data show CDR1 as LGHDT and CDR2 as YNNKEL (reference sequence). The CDR3 runs to 14 residues. Here the CDR3 DNA reads TGTGCCAGCAGTCTAATCTCCGGGACGGGAGAACTGTTTTTT. As protein: CASSLISGTGELFF.

The V gene is TRBV4-3, the J gene TRBJ2-7; D gene ambiguous. Trimming shortened V by 1 base and J by 3 bases, and 10 bases separated the two germline ends. Germline CDR1 reads LGHNA; CDR2 reads YSLEER. CDR3 length: 14 residues. Here the CDR3 DNA reads TGCGCCAGCAGCCAAGCTGGCAGAGGCTACGAGCAGTACTTC. Encoded protein: CASSQAGRGYEQYF.

The V gene is TRBV6-5, the J gene TRBJ2-4, with a possible D match to TRBD1 (7 bases). Per germline, CDR1 MNHEY and CDR2 SVGAGI. The CDR3 runs to 15 residues. Between the trimmed V and J ends, which lost 6 bases and 6 bases, there was a span of 18 bases. In DNA form, the CDR3 reads TGTGCCAGCAGACGGACAGGAGGGCATGCAAACATTCAGTACTTC. Its translation: CASRRTGGHANIQYF.

V usage is TRBV19 and J usage is TRBJ1-5; 7 bases fit TRBD1. The CDR3 sequence is 15 residues long. The germline V gene has CDR1 LNHDA and CDR2 SQIVND (reference sequence). V was clipped by 6 bases and J by 2 bases; unmatched bases: 7. CDR3 DNA: TGTGCCAGTAGCGCCGGGGGACAGCGCAATCAGCCCCAGCATTTT. Encoded protein: CASSAGGQRNQPQHF.

The chain couples TRBV28 to TRBJ1-6; TRBD1 aligns across 8 bases. From germline, CDR1 is MDHEN and CDR2 SYDVKM. Germline trimming cut 5 bases from V and 5 bases from J; bases unmatched to any gene: 8. The CDR3 spans 16 residues. The CDR3 reads CASSPDRGRNNSPLHF. CDR3 bases: TGTGCCAGCAGTCCAGACAGGGGAAGGAATAATTCACCCCTCCACTTT.